The rows below give T cell receptor beta chains drawn from one sample of a study of T cells expressing NK-cell markers. After re-calling the 5' RACE reads, TCRdb lists one entry per CDR3 protein, DNA absent. Found here are a few hundred thousand distinct CDR3 sequences; the top ten clones hold about 1.5%. The sample comprised blood T cells: a sorted CD56 or NKG2C T cell subset, CD4+ or CD8+ T cells, or bulk PBMC T cells (not recorded which). These receptors all stem from a woman in her forties or fifties in good health. CDR3s include the opening cysteine and the closing phenylalanine or tryptophan. Each record gives: V gene, J gene, CDR3 protein.

TRBV13,TRBJ2-3,CASSPGRRGRSTDTQYF
TRBV20-1,TRBJ2-1,CSAILFAVGNEQFF
TRBV6-1,TRBJ2-1,CASSEEGRTYNEQFF
TRBV24-1,TRBJ2-3,CATPTLGSGRTDTQYF
TRBV6-5,TRBJ2-3,CASGPFKPTDTQYF
TRBV20-1,TRBJ1-2,CSASIGPYGYTF
TRBV24-1,TRBJ2-1,CATSGNRDWIYNEQFF
TRBV12-3/TRBV12-4,TRBJ2-1,CASSLPGTGKFF
TRBV7-8,TRBJ2-6,CASSLLVWGSSGANVLTF
TRBV4-2,TRBJ2-2,CASSQKGGSVPGELFF
TRBV5-4,TRBJ2-1,CASSDGTSRNNEQFF
TRBV30,TRBJ2-2,CAWSLGGELFF